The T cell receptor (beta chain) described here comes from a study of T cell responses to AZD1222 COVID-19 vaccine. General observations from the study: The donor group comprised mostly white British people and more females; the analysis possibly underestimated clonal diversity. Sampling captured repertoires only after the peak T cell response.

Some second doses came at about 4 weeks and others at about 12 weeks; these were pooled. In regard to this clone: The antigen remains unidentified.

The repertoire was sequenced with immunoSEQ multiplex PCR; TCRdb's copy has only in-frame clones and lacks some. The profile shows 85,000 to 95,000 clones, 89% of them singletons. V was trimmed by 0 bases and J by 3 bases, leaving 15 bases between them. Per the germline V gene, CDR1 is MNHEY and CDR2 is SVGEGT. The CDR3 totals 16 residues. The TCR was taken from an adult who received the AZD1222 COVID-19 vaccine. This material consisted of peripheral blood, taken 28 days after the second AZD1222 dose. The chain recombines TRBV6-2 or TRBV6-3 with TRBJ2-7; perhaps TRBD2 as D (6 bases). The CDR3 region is CASSYSVGLLLYEQYF. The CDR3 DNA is TGTGCCAGCAGTTACTCTGTCGGACTACTCCTCTACGAGCAGTACTTC.